A selection of T cell receptor beta chains follows, all from one sample in a study of neoadjuvant anti-PD-1 for oral cavity cancer. Using immunoSEQ multiplex PCR, the repertoire was profiled, and TCRdb retains in-frame clones only, with some absent. The table lists over 6,000 clones, about three fifths of them singletons. Sequenced material: PBMCs, taken after nivolumab (anti-PD-1) treatment. These receptors were collected from a person aged 35 to 85 with oral cavity squamous cell carcinoma. Both conserved end residues are part of each CDR3. D genes are given only for firm matches. For some rows the clone size is stated as once, few or many, or as a class when expanded; others skip it.

D gene,J gene,clone size,V gene,CDR3 DNA,CDR3 protein
.,TRBJ2-3,.,TRBV7-3,TGTGCCAGCAGCGCCCAGCGACAGCCAGATACGCAGTATTTT,CASSAQRQPDTQYF
.,TRBJ2-7,.,TRBV18,TGTGCCAGCTCACCACGGAGTGGAACGGGACCGGTGGAGCAGTACTTC,CASSPRSGTGPVEQYF
TRBD1,TRBJ2-3,.,TRBV19,TGTGCCAGTAGTAGGGACAGGGGAGGGGATACGCAGTATTTT,CASSRDRGGDTQYF
TRBD1,TRBJ2-5,.,TRBV7-2,TGTGCCAGCAGCCAAAGGGACAGGGGACAAGAGACCCAGTACTTC,CASSQRDRGQETQYF
.,TRBJ2-7,.,TRBV21-1,TGTGCCAGCAGCAAAGAAAGGCCAGGGTGGATATCGAAAGAGGGCGAGCAGTACTTC,CASSKERPGWISKEGEQYF
.,TRBJ1-2,.,TRBV6-5,TGTGCCAGCAGTTACTTGCAGTTCTATGGCTACACCTTC,CASSYLQFYGYTF
.,TRBJ1-1,.,TRBV4-3,TGCGCCAGCAGCCAAGAACGAGGTAACCTGGGGGCTTTCTTT,CASSQERGNLGAFF
.,TRBJ2-1,.,TRBV7-2,TGTGCCAGCAGCTTAATAGGGGACACTTACTCCTACAATGAGCAGTTCTTC,CASSLIGDTYSYNEQFF
TRBD1,TRBJ2-2,few,TRBV27,TGTGCCAGCAGTTTATCCGGGACAGGGAACACCGGGGAGCTGTTTTTT,CASSLSGTGNTGELFF
TRBD1,TRBJ1-2,few,TRBV18,TGTGCCAGCTCACCAGCGGCAGGGGGCGACTATGGCTACACCTTC,CASSPAAGGDYGYTF
.,TRBJ2-7,.,TRBV15,TGTGCCACCAGCAGAGCAGTGACGTCCGAGCAGTACTTC,CATSRAVTSEQYF
TRBD2,TRBJ2-7,.,TRBV6-6,TGTGCCAGCATCCTAGCGGGCCCCGGACGAACCTACGAGCAGTACTTC,CASILAGPGRTYEQYF
.,TRBJ1-1,.,TRBV7-3,TGTGCCAGCAGCTTAACAGGGGGCACTGAAGCTTTCTTT,CASSLTGGTEAFF
.,TRBJ1-1,.,TRBV10-3,TGTGCCTCACGACAGAGTTTGAACACTGAAGCTTTCTTT,CASRQSLNTEAFF
.,TRBJ2-7,.,TRBV4-2,TGTGCCAGCAGCCAAGATAGGGGGGGGCACCTCTCCTACGAGCAGTACTTC,CASSQDRGGHLSYEQYF
.,TRBJ1-4,.,TRBV6-1,TGTGCCAGCAGTGGCTACCGGGACACCTTCCTGTTTTTT,CASSGYRDTFLFF
TRBD1,TRBJ2-2,.,TRBV9,TGTGCCAGCAGCGTATTCCAGGGGGCTAGACCCGGGGAGCTGTTTTTT,CASSVFQGARPGELFF
.,TRBJ1-1,few,TRBV5-1,TGCGCCAGCAGCTTGGCTCTGGGCCGGAACACTGAAGCTTTCTTT,CASSLALGRNTEAFF
.,TRBJ2-7,.,TRBV2,TGTGCCACCTCTAGGACAGCAATACTCTCCTACGAGCAGTACTTC,CATSRTAILSYEQYF
.,TRBJ1-2,.,TRBV7-9,TGTGCCAGCAGCCCTACAGAGTATGGCTACACCTTC,CASSPTEYGYTF
.,TRBJ2-7,.,TRBV7-9,TGTGCCAGCAGTTCGACAGAGGAGACTTCCTACGAGCAGTACTTC,CASSSTEETSYEQYF
.,TRBJ1-1,.,TRBV7-3,TGTGCCAGCAGCTTGGAGCGGGGGGACACTGAAGCTTTCTTT,CASSLERGDTEAFF
.,TRBJ1-6,.,TRBV21-1,TGTGCCAGCAGCCCGGGGGAACTCCGGATCCGGGTTATACCCCTCCACTTT,CASSPGELRIRVIPLHF
.,TRBJ2-3,.,TRBV7-2,TGTGCCAGCAGCTTAGCATCAGATACGCAGTATTTT,CASSLASDTQYF
.,TRBJ2-2,.,TRBV7-3,TGTGCCAGCAGCTCTGGACAAGGGACCGGGGAGCTGTTTTTT,CASSSGQGTGELFF
.,TRBJ1-2,.,TRBV2,TGTGCCAGCACCTTCTCCAGTGGACTAGGTGGCTACACCTTC,CASTFSSGLGGYTF
TRBD2,TRBJ2-6,.,TRBV5-6,TGTGCCAGCAGCCCGGGAGGGGGGGCCAACGTCCTGACTTTC,CASSPGGGANVLTF
.,TRBJ2-4,.,TRBV29-1,TGCAGCGTTGAGTTGGTAACCAAAAACATTCAGTACTTC,CSVELVTKNIQYF
.,TRBJ1-2,.,TRBV7-2,TGTGCCAGCAGCTCAGGCCCGGACGGACTTCTGGATGGCTACACCTTC,CASSSGPDGLLDGYTF
.,TRBJ2-5,once,TRBV2,TGTGCCAGCAGTGGGGGGCGGGTGGCCCAAGAGACCCAGTACTTC,CASSGGRVAQETQYF
TRBD2,TRBJ2-3,.,TRBV29-1,TGCAGCGTTGAGCTAGCGGGGGGGCAAACGCAGTATTTT,CSVELAGGQTQYF
.,TRBJ1-6,.,TRBV5-4,TGTGCCAGCAGCTCCGGTAATTCACCCCTCCACTTT,CASSSGNSPLHF
.,TRBJ1-2,few,TRBV2,TGTGCCAGCAGAACCGGGCTAGGGGCTAACTACGGCTACACCTTC,CASRTGLGANYGYTF
.,TRBJ2-3,.,TRBV5-1,TGCGCCAGCAGCTTGGAGGGCGCGAGGACAGATACGCAGTATTTT,CASSLEGARTDTQYF
.,TRBJ2-1,.,TRBV11-2,TGTGCCAGCAGCTTAGAACAGGGCAATGAGCAGTTCTTC,CASSLEQGNEQFF
TRBD1,TRBJ2-7,.,TRBV9,TGTGCCAGCAGCGTCGGGACAGGGGGAGAGGAGCAGTACTTC,CASSVGTGGEEQYF
.,TRBJ2-7,.,TRBV18,TGTGCCAGCTCACGGCGGGCCCATGGGGGATACGAGCAGTACTTC,CASSRRAHGGYEQYF
.,TRBJ2-5,.,TRBV5-8,TGTGCCAGCAACCCGCCGACAGTCCAAGAGACCCAGTACTTC,CASNPPTVQETQYF
.,TRBJ1-4,few,TRBV19,TGTGCCAGTAGTAGCCTTAATGAAAAACTGTTTTTT,CASSSLNEKLFF
.,TRBJ1-1,.,TRBV19,TGTGCCAGTAGGACGGATTCCTACAGGAGTTCGGAAGCTTTCTTT,CASRTDSYRSSEAFF
.,TRBJ1-2,.,TRBV5-1,TGCGCCAGCAGCTTGTCGGGGGCGTTGAACTATGGCTACACCTTC,CASSLSGALNYGYTF
.,TRBJ2-7,.,TRBV18,TGTGCCAGCTCACCCGACAGGAACGAGCAGTACTTC,CASSPDRNEQYF
.,TRBJ2-3,.,TRBV7-2,TGTGCCAGCAGCACAAATACTGAAACGCAGTATTTT,CASSTNTETQYF
.,TRBJ2-2,few,TRBV19,TGTGCCAGTAGTATTTATCCCGGGGAGCTGTTTTTT,CASSIYPGELFF